The sequence of this T cell receptor beta chain was determined in a study of cytomegalovirus exposure and HLA in healthy donors. For the study at large: There were fewer than 130 million unique TCR beta sequences, drawn from approximately 190 million T cells, in an earlier analysis. Study-wide findings and caveats: Prior analysis indicated that the majority of TCR beta V segments exhibited productivity approximately 87% or approximately 30% of the time. The authors listed approximately 160 TCR beta chains as cytomegalovirus-associated. V- and J-gene trimming of TCR beta was linked (in a later analysis) to a missense DCLRE1C variant.

Note on this clone: Its antigen remains unknown.

CDR3 length: 13 residues. Trimming pared 3 bases from V and 7 bases from J, leaving 10 bases between. CDR1 is KGHSH, CDR2 LQKENI, per germline. The PCR used 60 Vbeta and 13 Jbeta primers. Profiling relied on immunoSEQ multiplex PCR, and the TCRdb table lists in-frame clones only, not all of them. Of 110,000 or so clones listed, around 75% are singletons. Sample: PBMCs. The chain links TRBV18 to TRBJ1-3; D unresolved. This TCR derives from a woman in her thirties or forties in good health and CMV-seropositive. CDR3 protein: CASSPPTRNTIYF. The CDR3 DNA sequence: TGTGCCAGCTCACCCCCCACGCGGAACACCATATATTTT.